This entry is about one TCR beta chain. This CDR3 spans 14 amino acids. V lost 3 bases and J lost 2, with 10 bases in between. Per the germline V gene, CDR1 is SGHAT and CDR2 is FQNNGV. Sequencing was performed with immunoSEQ multiplex PCR; in TCRdb, only in-frame clones are kept and a portion is missing. The data show approximately 82,000 clones, 92% seen once. The entry originates in a study of OX40 agonist ivuxolimab in advanced cancers. About the research overall: Dose-escalation patients were diagnosed with hepatocellular carcinoma, melanoma, renal cell cancer or head and neck cancer.

The rearrangement joins TRBV11-2 to TRBJ2-5; tentative D call: TRBD1 (5 bases). The sample was CD4+ or CD8+ T cells sorted from blood, taken in a trial of the OX40 agonist ivuxolimab. This TCR was recovered from an adult with an advanced solid tumor such as melanoma, head and neck, liver or kidney cancer. The CDR3 loop is CASSFGRAQETQYF. The DNA of the CDR3 is TGTGCCAGCAGCTTTGGCAGGGCTCAAGAGACCCAGTACTTC. Supplemented by reference TRBV11-2 and TRBJ2-5, the full variable domain reads EAGVAQSPRYKIIEKRQSVAFWCNPISGHATLYWYQQILGQGPKLLIQFQNNGVVDDSQLPKDRFSAERLKGVDSTLKIQPAKLEDSAVYLCASSFGRAQETQYFGPGTRLLVL.